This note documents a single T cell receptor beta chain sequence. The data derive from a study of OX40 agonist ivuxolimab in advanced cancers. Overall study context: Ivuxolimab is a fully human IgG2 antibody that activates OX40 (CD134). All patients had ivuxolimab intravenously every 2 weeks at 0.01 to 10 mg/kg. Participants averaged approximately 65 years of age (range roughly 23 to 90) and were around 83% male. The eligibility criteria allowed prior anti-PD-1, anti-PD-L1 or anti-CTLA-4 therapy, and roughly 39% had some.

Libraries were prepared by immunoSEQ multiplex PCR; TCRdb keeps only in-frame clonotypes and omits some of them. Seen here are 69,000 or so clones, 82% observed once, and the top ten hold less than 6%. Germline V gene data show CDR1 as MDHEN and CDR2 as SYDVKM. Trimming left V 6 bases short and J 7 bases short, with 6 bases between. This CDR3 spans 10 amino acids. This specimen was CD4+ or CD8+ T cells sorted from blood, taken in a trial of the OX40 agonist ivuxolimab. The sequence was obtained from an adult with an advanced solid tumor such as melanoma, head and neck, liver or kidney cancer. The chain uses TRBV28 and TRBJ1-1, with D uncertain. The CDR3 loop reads CASSNYEAFF. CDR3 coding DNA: TGTGCCAGCAGCAATTATGAAGCTTTCTTT.